The 17 T cell receptor beta chains presented below share a single source sample, sequenced in a study of blood T cells in healthy people across ages. It was with a sample-barcoded 5' primer and a J-beta primer mix that a second PCR of roughly 7 to 12 cycles was run. TCRdb processed the 5' RACE reads anew with MiXCR; each CDR3 protein has one entry. The sample lists around 800,000 distinct CDR3 sequences, around 24% occurring once. This sample was shared with a second study, whose subject was T cells of mothers and their children.

Specimen: blood. The receptors come from a boy aged 5-17 years in good health.

This clonotype turned up a few times. J is TRBJ1-1 and V is TRBV10-3, with D perhaps TRBD1 (5 bases). CDR3 size: 15 residues. Per germline, CDR1 ENHRY and CDR2 SYGVKD. Trimming removed 2 bases from V and 3 bases from J, with 13 bases in between. The CDR3 DNA reads TGTGCCATCAGTGAGCGGATTCAGGGCGACACTGAAGCTTTCTTT. It codes for CAISERIQGDTEAFF.

In this sample, this clonotype turned up a few times. The chain combines TRBV2 with TRBJ2-7; 9 bases line up with TRBD1. From germline, CDR1 is SNHLY and CDR2 FYNNEI. V gave up 6 bases and J gave up 7 bases; unmatched junction bases: 10. This CDR3 is built from 14 residues. The CDR3 spells CASSAGQGLEEQYF. The DNA of the CDR3 is TGTGCCAGCAGCGCTGGACAGGGGTTGGAGGAGCAGTACTTC. The whole variable domain, filled in from reference TRBV2 and TRBJ2-7, reads EPEVTQTPSHQVTQMGQEVILRCVPISNHLYFYWYRQILGQKVEFLVSFYNNEISEKSEIFDDQFSVERPDGSNFTLKIRSTKLEDSAMYFCASSAGQGLEEQYFGPGTRLTVT.

The chain recombines TRBV6-1 with TRBJ2-5, with D possibly TRBD2 on 7 matching bases. The germline V gene has CDR1 MNHNS and CDR2 SASEGT. The V end was cut by 2 bases, the J end by 6 bases, with 16 bases between. The CDR3 runs 15 residues. The CDR3 sequence: CASSEWGGGVQTQYF. The CDR3 region has the DNA TGTGCCAGCAGTGAATGGGGGGGGGGCGTCCAGACCCAGTACTTC.

About this clonotype itself: At one of its ends the junction is not consistent with the germline gene, which may arise from a read error. The V call is TRBV9, the J call TRBJ2-1, with 10 bases matching TRBD1. The germline V gene encodes CDR1 SGDLS and CDR2 YYNGEE. The CDR3 consists of 15 residues. The CDR3 here is CASSLTGGSFNEQFF. The CDR3 coding sequence is TGTGCCAGCAGCTTGACAGGGGGCTCCTTCAATGAGCAGTTCTTC.

This clonotype was counted at least ten times. V gene TRBV6-6 combines with J gene TRBJ2-1; 9 bases map to TRBD2. The length of the CDR3 is 16 residues. Germline CDR1 reads MNHNY; CDR2 reads SVGAGI (reference sequence). J gave up 0 bases and V 6 bases, and 6 bases lay outside the gene matches. The CDR3, as DNA: TGTGCCAGCAGGATCTATAGCGGGGGCTCCTACAATGAGCAGTTCTTC. Amino acids: CASRIYSGGSYNEQFF.

This clonotype was detected a few times. The chain is built from TRBV6-2 or TRBV6-3 and TRBJ2-5; D might be TRBD1 (5 bases). The V gene's germline CDR1 is MNHEY and CDR2 SVGEGT. The V end was cut by 7 bases, the J end by 4 bases, with 19 bases between. The CDR3 has 15 residues. The CDR3 region is CASTMGSGSGETQYF. The CDR3 nucleotides are TGTGCCAGCACAATGGGATCAGGGTCTGGAGAGACCCAGTACTTC.

The genes are TRBV6-2 or TRBV6-3 and TRBJ2-1, with a tentative D call TRBD2 (6 bases). CDR3 length equals 13 residues. V gave up 4 bases and J gave up 6 bases, with 10 bases separating them. Germline CDR1 is MNHEY and CDR2 is SVGEGT. The CDR3 sequence is CASSSRGVNEQFF. As DNA, the CDR3 is TGTGCCAGCAGTTCTCGCGGGGTCAATGAGCAGTTCTTC.

The V call is TRBV29-1, the J call TRBJ2-5, with TRBD1 as a possible D gene (6 bases). The DNA matches TRBJ2-7 better at its end, which makes the J call doubtful. Germline assignment: CDR1 SQVTM and CDR2 ANQGSEA. This CDR3 is 12 amino acids long. The CDR3 region is CSVGIQGDEQYF. CDR3 coding DNA: TGCAGCGTTGGCATACAGGGCGACGAGCAGTACTTC.

Only a few counts were recorded for this clonotype. The gene calls are TRBV19 and TRBJ1-5, with D unresolved. Germline values: CDR1 LNHDA, CDR2 SQIVND (reference sequence). The CDR3 extends over 14 amino acids. Trimming left V 4 bases short and J 2 bases short, with 9 bases between. The CDR3 coding sequence is TGTGCCAGTAGTACCTTTTTAGGCAATCAGCCCCAGCATTTT. It is translated as CASSTFLGNQPQHF.

With respect to this clonotype: An end of the junction does not agree with germline; a read error may underlie this. The chain combines TRBV4-1 with TRBJ1-1; tentative D call: TRBD1 (6 bases). This CDR3 has 17 residues. Germline values: CDR1 MGHRA, CDR2 YSYEKL. CDR3 loop: CASSQGVSRGINTEALF. CDR3 DNA: TGCGCCAGCAGCCAAGGGGTTTCCAGGGGCATCAACACTGAAGCTCTCTTT.

At least ten counts were recorded for this clonotype. V gene TRBV7-9 combines with J gene TRBJ1-3; D is uncertain. CDR1 is SEHNR, CDR2 FQNEAQ, per germline (reference sequence). Trimming left V 1 base short and J 0 bases short, with 7 bases between. The CDR3 runs to 15 residues. The CDR3 is CASSLDPGSGNTIYF. The CDR3 DNA follows: TGTGCCAGCAGCTTAGATCCCGGCTCTGGAAACACCATATATTTT. Full variable domain (missing parts from reference TRBV7-9 and TRBJ1-3): DTGVSQNPRHKITKRGQNVTFRCDPISEHNRLYWYRQTLGQGPEFLTYFQNEAQLEKSRLLSDRFSAERPKGSFSTLEIQRTEQGDSAMYLCASSLDPGSGNTIYFGEGSWLTVV.

CDR3 sequence: CASSPRAGADTGELFF. The CDR3 nucleotides read TGCGCCAGCAGCCCAAGAGCGGGGGCTGACACCGGGGAGCTGTTTTTT. The chain has TRBV4-1 and TRBJ2-2; TRBD2 aligns across 8 bases. V trimming: 4 bases; J trimming: 3 bases; junction bases outside the gene matches: 7. There are 16 residues in the CDR3. Germline loops: CDR1 MGHRA, CDR2 YSYEKL.

The chain carries TRBV7-9 and TRBJ2-1; no clear D gene. Germline loops: CDR1 SEHNR, CDR2 FQNEAQ (reference sequence). The V end was cut by 10 bases, the J end by 9 bases, with 19 bases between. CDR3 length equals 13 residues. CDR3 nucleotide sequence: TGTGCCATCCAAGGAAAGGAAGGTGGTGAGCAGTTCTTC. Its translation: CAIQGKEGGEQFF.

The chain recombines TRBV12-3 or TRBV12-4 with TRBJ2-3; TRBD1 matches 7 bases. The CDR3 consists of 13 residues. The J segment lost 2 bases and the V segment lost 9 bases, leaving 5 bases of the junction unmatched. As DNA, the CDR3 is TGTGCCAGTACAGGGGCAAACACAGATACGCAGTATTTT. The encoded protein is CASTGANTDTQYF.

The chain is built from TRBV24-1 and TRBJ2-5, with 9 bases identical to TRBD1. The J call is uncertain, as TRBJ2-7 better fits the DNA end. This CDR3 spans 13 amino acids. Germline CDR1 reads KGHDR; CDR2 reads SFDVKD. CDR3 sequence: CATSEGTGNEQYF. As DNA, the CDR3 is TGTGCCACCAGTGAGGGGACAGGGAACGAGCAGTACTTC.

About this clonotype itself: Given the absence of the conserved phenylalanine or tryptophan at the CDR3 end, a read error is likely. CDR3 in amino acids: CAISESKARYTDTQYL. The DNA for the CDR3 is TGTGCCATCAGTGAGTCGAAGGCCAGATACACAGATACGCAGTATCTT. V and J are TRBV10-3 and TRBJ2-3; D unresolved. The CDR3 is 16 amino acids. From germline, CDR1 is ENHRY and CDR2 SYGVKD. V dropped 0 bases and J dropped 2 bases, with 12 bases sitting between them.

This clonotype was counted between two and nine times. The rearrangement joins TRBV4-2 to TRBJ2-4; 16 nucleotides match TRBD2. The CDR3 contains 17 residues. J gave up 10 bases and V 2 bases, and 8 bases lay outside the gene matches. CDR1 LGHNA and CDR2 YNFKEQ come from the germline V gene. The CDR3 reads CASSQSEGLAGGRIQYF. Written as DNA, the CDR3 is TGTGCCAGCAGCCAATCAGAGGGACTAGCGGGGGGGCGAATTCAGTACTTC.